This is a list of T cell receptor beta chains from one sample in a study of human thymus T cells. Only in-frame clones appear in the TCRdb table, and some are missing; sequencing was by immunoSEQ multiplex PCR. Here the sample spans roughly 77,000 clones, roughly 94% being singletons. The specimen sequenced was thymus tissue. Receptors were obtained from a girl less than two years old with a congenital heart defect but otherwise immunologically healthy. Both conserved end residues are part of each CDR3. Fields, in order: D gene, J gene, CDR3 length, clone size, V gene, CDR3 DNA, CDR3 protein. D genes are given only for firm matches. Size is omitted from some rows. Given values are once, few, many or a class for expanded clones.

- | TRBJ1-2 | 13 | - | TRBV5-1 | TGCGCCAGCAGCCCCCATTGGGGTGAGGGCTACACCTTC | CASSPHWGEGYTF
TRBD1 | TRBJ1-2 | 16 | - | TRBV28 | TGTGCCAGCAGTTTTCGACGACAGGGTGGGGACTATGGCTACACCTTC | CASSFRRQGGDYGYTF
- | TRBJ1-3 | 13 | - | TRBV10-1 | TGCGCCAGGACGGGACATAAAGGAAACACCATATATTTT | CARTGHKGNTIYF
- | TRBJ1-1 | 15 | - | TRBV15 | TGTGCCACCAGCAGGGGGTCCAGCTCTTACACTGAAGCTTTCTTT | CATSRGSSSYTEAFF
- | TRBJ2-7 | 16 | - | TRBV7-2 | TGTGCCAGCAGCTCCCCCTCTCCGCGGGACCCCTACGAGCAGTACTTC | CASSSPSPRDPYEQYF
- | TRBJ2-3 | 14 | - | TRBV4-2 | TGTGCCAGCGGACCGACCGGCGCCACAGATACGCAGTATTTT | CASGPTGATDTQYF
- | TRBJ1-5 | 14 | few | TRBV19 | TGTGCCAGTAGTATAGTGGGGTACCATCAGCCCCAGCATTTT | CASSIVGYHQPQHF
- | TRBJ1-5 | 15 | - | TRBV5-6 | TGTGCCAGCAGCTCGGATAGGGATAGCAATCAGCCCCAGCATTTT | CASSSDRDSNQPQHF
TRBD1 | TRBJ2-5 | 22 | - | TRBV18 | TGTGCCAGCTCTCCCCGGGGCAGGGGGCCCCAAAGTGCACAGGACCACGGGGACTCCCAGTACTTC | CASSPRGRGPQSAQDHGDSQYF
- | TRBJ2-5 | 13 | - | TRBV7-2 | TGTGCCAGCAGCCACCTCAGCCGGCAGACCCAGTACTTC | CASSHLSRQTQYF
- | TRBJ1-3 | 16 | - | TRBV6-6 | TGTGCCAGCAGTTTTACAGGCTTAGCCTCTGGAAACACCATATATTTT | CASSFTGLASGNTIYF
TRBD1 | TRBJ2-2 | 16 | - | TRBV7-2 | TGTGCCAGCGGCGATCACAGGGGGAGGAACACCGGGGAGCTGTTTTTT | CASGDHRGRNTGELFF
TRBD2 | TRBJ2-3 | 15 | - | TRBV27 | TGTGCCAGCAGCTCAACTAGCGGGAGGCCAGATACGCAGTATTTT | CASSSTSGRPDTQYF
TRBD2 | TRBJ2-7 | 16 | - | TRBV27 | TGTGCCAGCAGTTTACTCCGGACTAGCCCCAGATACGAGCAGTACTTC | CASSLLRTSPRYEQYF
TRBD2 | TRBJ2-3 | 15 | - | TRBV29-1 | TGCAGCGGCCGGTGCCTAGCGGGAGGTTGGGATACGCAGTATTTT | CSGRCLAGGWDTQYF
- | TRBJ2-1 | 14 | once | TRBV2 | TGTGCCAGCCGCCAGCAATGGGCTAATAATGAGCAGTTCTTC | CASRQQWANNEQFF
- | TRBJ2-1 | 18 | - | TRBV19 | TGTGCCAGTAGTATAGGGGCCCGGGGGCCTGGCTCCTACAATGAGCAGTTCTTC | CASSIGARGPGSYNEQFF
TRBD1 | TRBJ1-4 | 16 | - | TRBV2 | TGTGCCAGCAGAGACAGGGACCTCTCAACTAATGAAAAACTGTTTTTT | CASRDRDLSTNEKLFF
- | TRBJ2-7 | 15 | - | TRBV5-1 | TGCGCCAGCAGCTTGCCCCGGGGAAGCCACTACGAGCAGTACTTC | CASSLPRGSHYEQYF
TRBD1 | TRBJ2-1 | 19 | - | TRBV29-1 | TGCAGCGTTGAAATATACGGGGACAGGCCCCGGAGCTCCTACAATGAGCAGTTCTTC | CSVEIYGDRPRSSYNEQFF
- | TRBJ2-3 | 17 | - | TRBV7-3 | TGTGCCAGCAGCTCCGCCCCAGGTGGGGCTCGCACAGATACGCAGTATTTT | CASSSAPGGARTDTQYF
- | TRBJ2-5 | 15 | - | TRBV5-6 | TGTGCCAGCAGCTTGGCCCCAGGGGACGGAGAGACCCAGTACTTC | CASSLAPGDGETQYF
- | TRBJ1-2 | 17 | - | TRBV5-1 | TGCGCCAGCAGCTTGGAGGGTGCAGGGGCGAAAGTCTATGGCTACACCTTC | CASSLEGAGAKVYGYTF
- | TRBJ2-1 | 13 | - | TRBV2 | TGTGCCAGCAGGGGACGGCCCTACAATGAGCAGTTCTTC | CASRGRPYNEQFF
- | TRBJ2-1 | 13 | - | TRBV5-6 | TGTGCCAGCAGCTTACCATCCGGGGTGGAGCAGTTCTTC | CASSLPSGVEQFF
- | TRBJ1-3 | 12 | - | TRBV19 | TGTGCCAGTAACGAGACAGAAAACACCATATATTTT | CASNETENTIYF
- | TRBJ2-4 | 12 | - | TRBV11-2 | TGTGCCAGCAGCCATACGTTCTGGGATCAGTACTTC | CASSHTFWDQYF
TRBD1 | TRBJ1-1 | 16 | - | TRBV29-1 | TGCAGCGTTGCGACAGGGAGGAGCAAAATGAACACTGAAGCTTTCTTT | CSVATGRSKMNTEAFF
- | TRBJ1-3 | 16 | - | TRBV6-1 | TGTGCCAGCAGTGAGCAGCCGGGACCCTCTGGAAACACCATATATTTT | CASSEQPGPSGNTIYF
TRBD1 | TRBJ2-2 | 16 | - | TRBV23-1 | TGCGCCAGCAGTCCCCTGGGACAGGGTTACACCGGGGAGCTGTTTTTT | CASSPLGQGYTGELFF
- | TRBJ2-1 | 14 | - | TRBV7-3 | TGTGCCAGCAGCCTGGACAGTACCTACAATGAGCAGTTCTTC | CASSLDSTYNEQFF
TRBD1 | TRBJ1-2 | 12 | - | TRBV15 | TGTGCCACTACCGACAGGGCGAATGGCTACACCTTC | CATTDRANGYTF